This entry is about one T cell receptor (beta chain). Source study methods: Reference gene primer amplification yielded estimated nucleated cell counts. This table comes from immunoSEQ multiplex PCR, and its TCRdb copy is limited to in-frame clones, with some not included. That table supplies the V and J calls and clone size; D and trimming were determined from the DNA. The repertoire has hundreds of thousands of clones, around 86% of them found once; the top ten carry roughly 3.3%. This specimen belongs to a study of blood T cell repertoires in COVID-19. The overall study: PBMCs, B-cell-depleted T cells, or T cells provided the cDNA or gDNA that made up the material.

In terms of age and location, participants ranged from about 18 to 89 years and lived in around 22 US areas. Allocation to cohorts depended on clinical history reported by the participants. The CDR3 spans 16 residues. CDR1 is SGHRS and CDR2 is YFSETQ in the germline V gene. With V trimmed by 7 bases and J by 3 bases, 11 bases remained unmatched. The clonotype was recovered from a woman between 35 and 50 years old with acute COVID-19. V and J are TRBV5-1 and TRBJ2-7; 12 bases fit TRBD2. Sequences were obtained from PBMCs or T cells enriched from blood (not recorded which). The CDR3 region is CASSKTSGRRVYEQYF. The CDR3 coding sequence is TGCGCCAGCTCCAAGACTAGCGGGAGACGGGTCTACGAGCAGTACTTC.